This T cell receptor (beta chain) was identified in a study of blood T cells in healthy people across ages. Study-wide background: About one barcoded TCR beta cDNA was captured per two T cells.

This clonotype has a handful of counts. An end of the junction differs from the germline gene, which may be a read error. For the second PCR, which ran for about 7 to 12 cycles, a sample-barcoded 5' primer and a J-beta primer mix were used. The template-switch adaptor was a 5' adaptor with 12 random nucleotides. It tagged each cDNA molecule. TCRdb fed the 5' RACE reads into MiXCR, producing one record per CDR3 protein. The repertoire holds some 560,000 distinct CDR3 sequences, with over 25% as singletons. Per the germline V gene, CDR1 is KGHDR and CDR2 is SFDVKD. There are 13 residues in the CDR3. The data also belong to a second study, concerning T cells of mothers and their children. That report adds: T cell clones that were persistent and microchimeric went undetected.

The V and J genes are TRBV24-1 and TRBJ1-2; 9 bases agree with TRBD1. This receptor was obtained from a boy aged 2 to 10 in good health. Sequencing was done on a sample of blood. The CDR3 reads CATSDPRTGVELF. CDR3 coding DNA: TGTGCCACCAGTGATCCCAGGACAGGGGTGGAACTCTTC.